This entry concerns a single T cell receptor beta chain. What it binds is not known. Germline-derived CDR1 and CDR2 are GTSNPN and SVGIG (reference sequence). V gave up 0 bases and J gave up 13 bases, with 10 bases separating them. The CDR3 totals 11 residues. The data were taken from a study of OX40 agonist ivuxolimab in advanced cancers. Study-level information: Each patient was given ivuxolimab into a vein every 2 weeks, at 0.01 to 10 mg/kg. Two patients with cutaneous melanoma and one with hepatocellular carcinoma, three in total, showed partial responses. General observations from the study: On average, CD8+ T cells had more expanded clones than CD4+.

Sequencing used immunoSEQ multiplex PCR; TCRdb keeps in-frame clones, though not all of them. Of some 85,000 clones listed, nearly 90% were seen once; the top ten hold approximately 0.28%. Blood sampling took place at baseline, cycle 4 day 1, and cycle 7 day 1. This chain connects TRBV30 to TRBJ1-3; D remains ambiguous. The specimen was CD4+ or CD8+ T cells sorted from blood, collected in a trial of the OX40 agonist ivuxolimab. This clonotype was sampled from an adult with an advanced solid tumor such as melanoma, head and neck, liver or kidney cancer. CDR3 loop: CAWSVGPGIYF. The CDR3 DNA is TGTGCCTGGAGTGTAGGCCCGGGGATATATTTT.